The rows below give T cell receptor beta chains drawn from one sample of a study of blood T cell repertoires in COVID-19. Profiled with immunoSEQ multiplex PCR; TCRdb holds only in-frame clones, not every one. The sample has tens of thousands of clones, 70% to 90% seen once. The sequenced sample consisted of peripheral blood. All receptors come from a woman of 80 years or more with acute or convalescent COVID-19. The CDR3 runs from the conserved cysteine through the conserved F or W. A D gene is named only where the DNA matches it firmly. The listing skips clone size in some rows; elsewhere it reads once, few, many or a size class.

v_call,j_call,clone_size,d_call,cdr3_aa,cdr3_nt
TRBV10-1,TRBJ2-2,-,-,CASSESSGGTGAGELFF,TGCGCCAGCAGTGAGTCGAGCGGTGGAACCGGGGCCGGGGAGCTGTTTTTT
TRBV19,TRBJ2-3,-,-,CASSPEGRDTQYF,TGTGCCAGTAGTCCGGAGGGGCGAGATACGCAGTATTTT
TRBV27,TRBJ1-2,-,-,CASRRAGTRGYGYTF,TGTGCCAGCAGGAGAGCAGGGACCAGGGGCTATGGCTACACCTTC
TRBV2,TRBJ1-2,-,-,CASSVTTNYGYTF,TGTGCCAGCAGTGTGACAACTAACTATGGCTACACCTTC
TRBV6-5,TRBJ2-5,-,-,CASGPGDRVWGTQYF,TGTGCCAGCGGGCCGGGAGACAGGGTATGGGGGACCCAGTACTTC
TRBV18,TRBJ2-5,-,-,CASSPGGETQYF,TGTGCCAGCTCACCTGGAGGAGAGACCCAGTACTTC
TRBV7-8,TRBJ2-1,-,TRBD2,CASSPSGRVGNEQFF,TGTGCCAGCAGCCCTAGCGGGAGGGTTGGGAATGAGCAGTTCTTC
TRBV6-5,TRBJ1-5,-,TRBD1,CASSYSGAGGDQPQHF,TGTGCCAGCAGTTACTCGGGGGCAGGGGGCGATCAGCCCCAGCATTTT
TRBV15,TRBJ2-7,-,TRBD1,CATSRDWTGYEQYF,TGTGCCACCAGCAGAGATTGGACAGGTTACGAGCAGTACTTC
TRBV7-2,TRBJ2-5,-,TRBD2,CASSSGTSGGLGETQYF,TGTGCCAGCAGCTCCGGGACTAGCGGGGGGCTCGGGGAGACCCAGTACTTC
TRBV2,TRBJ2-7,-,TRBD1,CASTIPGTGRNEQYF,TGTGCCAGCACCATCCCCGGGACAGGGAGGAACGAGCAGTACTTC
TRBV7-2,TRBJ2-1,once,TRBD2,CASSANRGGQNEQFF,TGTGCCAGCAGCGCGAACCGGGGGGGCCAGAATGAGCAGTTCTTC
TRBV4-1,TRBJ2-7,-,TRBD1,CASSQTDRGGYEQYF,TGCGCCAGCAGCCAAACTGACAGGGGCGGCTACGAGCAGTACTTC
TRBV12-3/TRBV12-4,TRBJ2-1,-,TRBD1,CASTFTGGEQFF,TGTGCCAGCACCTTTACAGGGGGCGAGCAGTTCTTC
TRBV12-3/TRBV12-4,TRBJ2-7,-,-,CASSFVSYEQYF,TGTGCCAGCAGTTTCGTCAGTTACGAGCAGTACTTC
TRBV2,TRBJ2-1,-,TRBD2,CASSRLAGGPDEQFF,TGTGCCAGCAGCCGACTAGCGGGGGGGCCCGATGAGCAGTTCTTC
TRBV5-1,TRBJ2-6,-,-,CASSQVGGANVLTF,TGCGCCAGCAGCCAGGTTGGTGGGGCCAACGTCCTGACTTTC
TRBV7-3,TRBJ2-5,-,TRBD1,CASSPGTGFRETQYF,TGTGCCAGCAGCCCAGGGACAGGGTTCAGGGAGACCCAGTACTTC
TRBV6-5,TRBJ2-1,-,TRBD2,CASRASGGDSNEQFF,TGTGCCAGCAGAGCTAGCGGGGGGGATTCCAATGAGCAGTTCTTC
TRBV7-2,TRBJ1-2,-,-,CASSLETAHRYTF,TGTGCCAGCAGCTTAGAGACAGCCCATCGCTACACCTTC
TRBV11-2,TRBJ2-2,-,TRBD1,CASSTTGGRGTGELFF,TGTGCCAGCAGCACCACAGGGGGCAGGGGGACCGGGGAGCTGTTTTTT
TRBV30,TRBJ2-1,-,TRBD1,CAFSHRDRVVNEQFF,TGTGCCTTTTCCCACCGGGACAGGGTGGTCAATGAGCAGTTCTTC
TRBV11-3,TRBJ2-5,once,TRBD2,CASSLGRLAGGQETQYF,TGTGCCAGCAGCTTAGGACGGCTAGCGGGAGGGCAAGAGACCCAGTACTTC
TRBV30,TRBJ2-2,-,TRBD2,CAWSSAGGITGELFF,TGTGCCTGGAGCTCTGCGGGGGGGATTACCGGGGAGCTGTTTTTT
TRBV7-9,TRBJ2-3,-,-,CASSSLRPRQQYF,TGTGCCAGCAGCTCCCTCAGGCCGAGACAGCAGTATTTT